This TCR beta chain was recorded in a study of cytomegalovirus exposure and HLA in healthy donors. Deletions cut 10 bases from V and 0 bases from J, with 21 bases between. The germline V gene encodes CDR1 LNHDA and CDR2 SQIVND (reference sequence). The CDR3 totals 17 residues. With 60 Vbeta and 13 Jbeta primers, the PCR was carried out. Sequenced by immunoSEQ multiplex PCR; TCRdb stores in-frame clones only, minus some. The sample lists 150,000 or so clones, around 84% occurring once. Points from the study as a whole: Data from an earlier analysis indicated that most TCR beta V segments were productive either about 90% or about 30% of the time. The classifier was said to identify cytomegalovirus status with high specificity and sensitivity.

Points on this clone: Its matching antigen is unknown.

The TCR originated in a man aged 50 to 60 in good health and CMV-seronegative. The sequencing input was PBMCs. This sequence joins TRBV19 and TRBJ1-4, with D possibly being TRBD1 (5 bases). CDR3 protein: CATTRGGTRATNEKLFF. The DNA for the CDR3 is TGTGCCACTACACGTGGAGGGACCCGAGCAACTAATGAAAAACTGTTTTTT.